This TCR beta chain was identified in a study of identical twins (dated by TCRdb to 2015 to 2016). With respect to the entire study: To test whether fetal clonotypes persist, the study used deep sequencing on TCR alpha and beta repertoires from monozygotic twins, unrelated adults of various ages, and cord blood. To rule out contamination, the twin experiments were replicated at different times with different library preparation protocols.

Library construction relied on 5' RACE. Sequencing instrument: Illumina HiSeq 2000. A universal primer binding site was introduced by template switching, and a unique molecular identifier was present in the final cDNA, enabling accurate counting of TCR cDNA molecules. Specific primers in the conserved constant-segment region were used to synthesize first-strand cDNA for TCR alpha and beta chains. To control for contamination, every cDNA library carried two barcodes: a SMART-Mk sample barcode plus Illumina barcodes. TruSeq adapter sequences and Illumina sample barcodes were added in two successive PCR steps. Sequencing of the TCR alpha and beta cDNA libraries was done on the Illumina HiSeq platform using custom primers. Per the authors' processing: MiGEC was used to process raw reads and extract unique molecular identifiers, and MiXCR was used to find CDR3 positions. For each individual, recombination models were inferred using an EM algorithm with the repgenHMM and IGoR tools. Shared clonotype analysis was performed with the tcR package in R, normalizing sharing by the product of cloneset sizes. To study raw recombination without the effects of thymic and clonal selection, out-of-frame nonproductive sequences were analyzed. TCRdb took the public reads, trimmed them with fastp at Q25, ran MiXCR for clone calling and kept in-frame beta chains. Identical CDR3 proteins give one entry, which carries the most common genes and DNA. The V and J calls and clone size come from TCRdb's table, not from the authors' own analysis. The sample table records 1.5 million to 2 million distinct CDR3 sequences; under 35% of these occur just once. 0.25% to 0.3% of the sample is in the top ten clones.

Every donor was a healthy Caucasian. What the research found in general, with its limitations: Abundant cord blood beta clonotypes carried fewer insertions; young adult naive repertoires showed a weaker similar trend, while memory repertoires showed none. Out-of-frame TCR alpha sharing in monozygotic twins was systematically underestimated by recombination models, whereas sharing between unrelated individuals was in agreement with the recombination models. Excess twin sharing in beta out-of-frame sequences was weaker because fewer shared sequences lowered the signal-to-noise ratio. Compared with coincidental sharing between unrelated individuals, an excess of low generation-probability sequences was observed among out-of-frame TCR alpha sequences shared between twins. Invariant T cells such as MAIT and iNKT could partly confound zero-insertion analyses, although diverse VJ usage argued against such confounding for most clonotypes. Because the same donors could not be followed over many years, the conclusions depended on cross-sectional statistical analysis.

From its cysteine to its phenylalanine, the CDR3 spans 13 amino acids. Left in the record is the CDR3 DNA by itself, 39 bases read in frame from the first base. The trim is 8 bases for V and 2 bases for J, with a gap of 12 bases between the germline ends. Concerning this clonotype itself: The target of this receptor is not known. The sample holds no much larger clone one base away, and base qualities are not on file.

Sequenced sample: cord blood. The rearrangement combines TRBV12-3 or TRBV12-4 with TRBJ1-1; no D gene can be assigned with confidence. This clonotype originated in a newborn girl in good health. The CDR3 in this case is CASLNAGNTEAFF. The nucleotide sequence reads as follows: TGTGCCAGCTTAAACGCCGGAAACACTGAAGCTTTCTTT.